This T cell receptor (beta chain) comes out of a study of T cell clonality in common variable immunodeficiency. Findings of the study overall: CVID subjects showed higher TCRbeta clonality than healthy controls. Compared with controls, CVID subjects had fewer shared TCRbeta clones.

Each donor provided about 5 to 9 ml of heparinized whole blood. Data came from immunoSEQ multiplex PCR; TCRdb stores just in-frame clones and leaves some out. The table lists tens of thousands of clones, with no singletons. V was clipped by 4 bases and J by 0 bases, with 14 bases between them. CDR1 and CDR2 (germline): SGHDT, YYEEEE. The CDR3 is made up of 15 amino acids. This clone has ten or more counts. Antigen specificity is unknown. The CDR3 end lies 3 residues beyond the end of the read and is filled in from the germline J gene. V usage is TRBV5-6 and J usage is TRBJ2-7; no definite D call. Sequencing was carried out using peripheral blood mononuclear cells. This receptor was taken from a person aged 18 to 69 in good health. CDR3 DNA, as far as it was read: TGTGCCAGCAGCCCAAACCCCAGGAGCTCCTACGAG. Encoded protein: CASSPNPRSSYE. The entire CDR3 is CASSPNPRSSYEQYF.